The sequence of this TCR beta chain was determined in a study of post-analysis software for immune sequencing data. Overall study: In terms of disease course, relapsing-remitting, secondary progressive and progressive-relapsing multiple sclerosis were included. The study, taken as a whole, reports: TRBV5-6, TRBV5-1 and TRBV20-1 were among a handful of TRBV segments more frequent in patients than controls. Controls' normalized Chao1 diversity significantly exceeded that of multiple sclerosis patients. Analysis by F measure revealed that same-batch samples clustered strongly together.

The CDR3 is 14 residues long. Germline CDR1 SNHLY, CDR2 FYNNEI. The authors incorporated unique molecular identifiers into the TCR beta cDNA libraries. Each batch of about 0.9 to 10 million T cells produced roughly 450,000 cDNA molecules. Each CDR3 protein gets one entry after TCRdb re-called the PCR reads with MiXCR. The table has approximately 660,000 distinct CDR3 sequences, roughly three fifths seen once; the top ten hold 10% to 12%. The count of this clonotype is one. The antigen is not known. One end of the junction is discordant with germline, which a read error may explain. Sequenced input: blood. The sequence derives from a girl aged 2 to 9 with multiple sclerosis. The genes are TRBV2 and TRBJ1-1; D unresolved. This chain's CDR3 is CASREGLYGTEAFF. The CDR3 region has the DNA TGTGCCAGCAGAGAAGGACTGTATGGCACTGAAGCTTTCTTT.